This T cell receptor (beta chain) is from a study of shared clonotypes between healthy human individuals. About the study: Used for every donor were three CD4 naive, three CD4 memory, two CD8 naive and one CD8 memory plate.

Selected positively for CCR7 and CD45RO-negative, naive CD8 cells excluded terminally differentiated effector memory CD45RA+ cells. A remark on this clone: The antigen remains undetermined.

CDR1 is SQVTM, CDR2 ANQGSEA, per germline. V dropped 6 bases and J dropped 5; count of bases not matched to a gene: 9. The CDR3 covers 13 residues. The assay was immunoSEQ multiplex PCR, and TCRdb's table has in-frame clones only and misses some. The sample consists of about 2 million clones, less than 95% of them appearing once. General study findings and limits: The study sampled only blood, and tissue repertoires likely differ.

The receptor was derived from a young man in good health. This chain joins TRBV29-1 and TRBJ1-2; TRBD1 agrees at 7 bases. The specimen was naive CD8+ T cells sorted from blood. The CDR3 nucleotides are TGCAGCGTGGACGACATACAGGGGTATGGCTACACCTTC. Translated, it gives CSVDDIQGYGYTF.